The 31 T cell receptor beta chains below come from one sample, sequenced in a study of CD8 T cells in ankylosing spondylitis (TCRdb year 2017). Library generation was performed with 5' RACE. Sequencing took place on an Illumina HiSeq 2500. Using fastp at Q25 and MiXCR, TCRdb reprocessed the public reads and kept productive beta chains. All rows with the same CDR3 protein become a single entry with the most common DNA and genes. The sample contains 150,000 to 200,000 distinct CDR3 sequences, 10% to 15% of them found a single time. The top ten hold roughly 9.6% of the sample. The material sequenced was blood, either unsorted or a sorted T cell fraction (not recorded which). The receptors were sampled from a female donor with ankylosing spondylitis or in good health (not recorded which).

This clonotype was seen more than once but under ten times. This chain joins TRBV7-8 and TRBJ1-1, with a tentative D call TRBD1 (6 bases). The V end lost 6 bases, the J end lost 4 bases, and 12 bases lay between the germline ends. This CDR3 region has 13 residues. Germline CDR1 and CDR2: SGHVS and FQNEAQ. CDR3 bases: TGTGCCAGCAGGAGGGGGGTGACCACTGAAGCTTTCTTT. This codes for CASRRGVTTEAFF. The full variable domain, its missing parts supplied by reference TRBV7-8 and TRBJ1-1, is GAGVSQSPRYKVAKRGQDVALRCDPISGHVSLFWYQQALGQGPEFLTYFQNEAQLDKSGLPSDRFFAERPEGSVSTLKIQRTQQEDSAVYLCASRRGVTTEAFFGQGTRLTVV.

This chain links TRBV6-1 with TRBJ1-1; D uncertain. The CDR3 sequence is 17 residues long. V lost 7 bases and J 0 bases, leaving 21 bases between the germline ends. Germline CDR1 reads MNHNS; CDR2 reads SASEGT. The CDR3 loop reads CASTPGMVVAMNTEAFF. DNA of the CDR3: TGTGCCAGCACCCCTGGCATGGTAGTAGCTATGAACACTGAAGCTTTCTTT.

The table lists this clonotype with a few counts. The chain recombines TRBV20-1 with TRBJ2-2; TRBD2 matches 9 bases. Germline-derived CDR1 and CDR2 are DFQATT and SNEGSKA (reference sequence). CDR3 size: 14 residues. V was clipped by 4 bases and J by 5 bases; unmatched bases: 5. The DNA for the CDR3 is TGCAGTGCTAAAGCGGGAGGCGAGACCGGGGAGCTGTTTTTT. It specifies CSAKAGGETGELFF.

This clonotype was detected many times. The chain has TRBV6-1 and TRBJ2-1; no firm D call. Trimming shortened V by 2 bases and J by 6 bases, and 8 bases separated the two germline ends. This CDR3 has 13 amino acids. From germline, CDR1 is MNHNS and CDR2 SASEGT. The CDR3 reads CASSETIGNEQFF. CDR3 nucleotides: TGTGCCAGCAGTGAAACGATAGGCAATGAGCAGTTCTTC.

The rearrangement joins TRBV4-3 to TRBJ2-7, with 9 bases aligning to TRBD1. Germline lookup yields CDR1 LGHNA and CDR2 YSLEER. After removal of 4 bases from V and 5 bases from J, the junction contained 9 bases not matched to a gene. The length of the CDR3 is 15 residues. The CDR3 DNA reads TGCGCCAGCAGCCTGACGGGACAGGGAGTGAACGAGCAGTACTTC. Translated: CASSLTGQGVNEQYF.

This clonotype has just a few counts. Just one base apart from a much larger clone, this may be a read error. The rearrangement uses TRBV12-3 or TRBV12-4 and TRBJ1-5, with D possibly being TRBD1 (5 bases). The CDR3 runs to 15 residues. CDR3 nucleotide sequence: TGTGCCAGCAGTCCGGGGGTATCTCGCAATCAGTCCCAGCATTTT. Translating it yields CASSPGVSRNQSQHF.

This clonotype was observed many times. The chain carries TRBV5-1 and TRBJ2-3; no firm D call. This CDR3 contains 13 residues. Trimming left V 1 base short and J 3 bases short, with 6 bases between. CDR1 and CDR2 from the germline V gene are SGHRS and YFSETQ. The CDR3 reads CASSLTPTDTQYF. The CDR3 coding sequence is TGCGCCAGCAGCTTGACTCCTACAGATACGCAGTATTTT.

The table lists this clonotype with many counts. The rearrangement uses TRBV15 and TRBJ2-1; the D is unclear. Per germline, CDR1 LNHNV and CDR2 YYDKDF (reference sequence). The V end lost 3 bases, the J end lost 12 bases, and 15 bases lay between the germline ends. The CDR3 loop spans 13 amino acids. This CDR3 is CATSSNKTPRQFF. CDR3 DNA: TGTGCCACCAGCAGTAATAAAACGCCCCGGCAGTTCTTC.

In its sample, this clonotype was seen many times. This chain connects TRBV20-1 to TRBJ1-1; D remains unclear. V dropped 5 bases and J dropped 0 bases, with 10 bases sitting between them. From germline, CDR1 is DFQATT and CDR2 SNEGSKA (reference sequence). The CDR3 is 13 residues long. Here the CDR3 DNA reads TGCAGTGCTTTGGTGTCCCTGAACACTGAAGCTTTCTTT. Protein product: CSALVSLNTEAFF.

This clonotype has ten or more counts. This chain uses TRBV5-1 with TRBJ2-2; perhaps TRBD1 as D (6 bases). The CDR3 consists of 16 residues. The germline CDR1 and CDR2 sequences are SGHRS and YFSETQ. Trimming removed 4 bases at V and 0 bases at J, with 13 bases between. CDR3 in DNA: TGCGCCAGCAGCCTCACAGGGATGACGAACACCGGGGAGCTGTTTTTT. Translating gives CASSLTGMTNTGELFF.

This clonotype was counted ten times or more. V and J are TRBV9 and TRBJ2-7; the match to TRBD1 covers 10 bases. The junction had 3 bases not matched to a gene; V was cut back by 0 bases and J by 3 bases. CDR3 size: 15 residues. The V gene's germline CDR1 is SGDLS and CDR2 YYNGEE. This CDR3 reads CASSVAGTGVYEQYF. DNA of the CDR3: TGTGCCAGCAGCGTAGCCGGGACAGGGGTCTACGAGCAGTACTTC.

In this sample, this clonotype turned up many times. The CDR3 loop is CASRTEDRGYEQYF. The DNA for the CDR3 is TGTGCCAGCAGGACCGAGGACAGAGGCTACGAGCAGTACTTC. The genes are TRBV28 and TRBJ2-7; D might be TRBD1 (6 bases). The V gene lost 6 bases and the J gene lost 3 bases, with 15 bases spanning the gap. Germline-derived CDR1 and CDR2 are MDHEN and SYDVKM. The CDR3 is made up of 14 amino acids.

This clonotype was recorded at least ten times. The genes are TRBV5-1 and TRBJ2-1; 11 bases line up with TRBD2. CDR3 size: 13 residues. Trimming took 5 bases from V and 9 from J; bases not matched to a gene: 4. Germline loops: CDR1 SGHRS, CDR2 YFSETQ. Written as DNA, the CDR3 is TGCGCCAGCAGTAGCGGGAGGGCAGGTGAGCAGTTCTTC. Translated, it gives CASSSGRAGEQFF.

This clonotype was recorded at least ten times. V is TRBV20-1 and J is TRBJ1-5, with D perhaps TRBD1 (5 bases). Trimming removed 5 bases at V and 0 bases at J, with 17 bases between. The CDR3 is 16 amino acids. Germline lookup yields CDR1 DFQATT and CDR2 SNEGSKA (reference sequence). The CDR3 DNA reads TGCAGTGCTCCCATCCTTGACAGTTATAGCAATCAGCCCCAGCATTTT. This sequence encodes CSAPILDSYSNQPQHF.

V usage is TRBV29-1 and J usage is TRBJ1-5; no firm D call. Trimming removed 4 bases from V and 0 bases from J, with 10 bases in between. Germline CDR1 SQVTM, CDR2 ANQGSEA. CDR3 size: 14 residues. The CDR3 sequence: CSVADGNSNQPQHF. CDR3 nucleotide sequence: TGCAGCGTTGCGGACGGAAATAGCAATCAGCCCCAGCATTTT.

This clonotype came up many times. The rearrangement joins TRBV20-1 to TRBJ1-5; D remains ambiguous. The CDR3 is 14 amino acids. V was cut by 5 bases and J by 2 bases, with 13 bases left in between. Germline V gives CDR1 DFQATT, CDR2 SNEGSKA (reference sequence). CDR3 coding DNA: TGCAGTGCTTATATACCCGGGGGCAATCAGCCCCAGCATTTT. It translates to CSAYIPGGNQPQHF.

This clonotype was picked up many times. The chain combines TRBV9 with TRBJ1-2; D is uncertain. V lost 0 bases to trimming and J lost 0 bases, with 15 bases between them. Germline CDR1 SGDLS, CDR2 YYNGEE. This CDR3 has 17 residues. The CDR3 coding sequence is TGTGCCAGCAGCGTAGGAGGGCAGGCCCTTTCTAACTATGGCTACACCTTC. It is translated as CASSVGGQALSNYGYTF.

The sample holds many counts of this clonotype. This chain links TRBV10-3 with TRBJ2-2; tentatively, D is TRBD1 or TRBD2 (5 bases each). This CDR3 has 15 residues. The V gene lost 5 bases and the J gene lost 2 bases, with 12 bases spanning the gap. Looked up from germline, CDR1 is ENHRY and CDR2 is SYGVKD. The CDR3 region is CAISPKGRNTGELFF. The CDR3 bases are TGTGCCATCAGTCCCAAGGGACGAAACACCGGGGAGCTGTTTTTT.

This clonotype came up many times. V and J are TRBV27 and TRBJ2-7, with D maybe TRBD1 (6 bases). The CDR3 totals 15 residues. The V end was cut by 0 bases, the J end by 0 bases, with 9 bases between. In germline, CDR1 is MNHEY, CDR2 SMNVEV (reference sequence). CDR3: CASSLSVGGSYEQYF. CDR3 in DNA: TGTGCCAGCAGTTTATCGGTAGGGGGCTCCTACGAGCAGTACTTC.

At least ten counts were recorded for this clonotype. V and J are TRBV2 and TRBJ2-4; D is tentatively TRBD1 or TRBD2 (6 bases each). Per the germline V gene, CDR1 is SNHLY and CDR2 is FYNNEI. CDR3 size: 16 residues. V was cut by 7 bases and J by 0 bases, with 16 bases left in between. The CDR3 is CASKGGMALAKNIQYF. The CDR3 coding sequence is TGTGCCAGCAAGGGGGGTATGGCGTTAGCCAAAAACATTCAGTACTTC.

This clonotype appeared many times. The chain joins TRBV4-3 to TRBJ1-1, with 9 bases lining up with TRBD1. From germline, CDR1 is LGHNA and CDR2 YSLEER. The length of the CDR3 is 14 residues. V trimming: 3 bases; J trimming: 3 bases; junction bases outside the gene matches: 2. The CDR3 region has the DNA TGCGCCAGCAGCCAGGGACAGGGAGACACTGAAGCTTTCTTT. This sequence encodes CASSQGQGDTEAFF.

This clonotype was recorded at least ten times. J is TRBJ1-1 and V is TRBV7-3; 7 bases line up with TRBD1. CDR1 and CDR2 (germline): SGHTA, FQGTGA. The CDR3 sequence is 13 residues long. V trimming: 5 bases; J trimming: 10 bases; junction bases outside the gene matches: 10. The CDR3, as DNA: TGTGCCAGCAGCCTAAATCAACAGGGGCGAGCTTTCTTT. It translates to CASSLNQQGRAFF.

V is TRBV5-4 and J is TRBJ2-1; 8 bases match TRBD2. Per the germline V gene, CDR1 is SGHNT and CDR2 is YYREEE (reference sequence). The V segment lost 1 base and the J segment 6 bases; nucleotides outside the gene matches: 6. The CDR3 spans 15 residues. CDR3 amino acids: CASSLKRELGNEQFF. CDR3 nucleotide sequence: TGTGCCAGCAGCTTGAAGCGGGAGTTAGGCAATGAGCAGTTCTTC.

This sequence joins TRBV20-1 and TRBJ2-7; 8 nucleotides align to TRBD2. This CDR3 has 14 residues. Looked up from germline, CDR1 is DFQATT and CDR2 is SNEGSKA (reference sequence). V dropped 6 bases and J dropped 7; count of bases not matched to a gene: 14. DNA of the CDR3: TGCAGTGCGCGGGTAGGTTCGGGAGGGGAAGAGCAGTACTTC. Protein product: CSARVGSGGEEQYF.

This clonotype has at least ten counts. The chain recombines TRBV7-8 with TRBJ2-1; D is ambiguous. Germline lookup yields CDR1 SGHVS and CDR2 FQNEAQ. The CDR3 has 12 residues. Trimming took off 3 bases at V and 7 bases at J, with 7 bases between the two ends. The CDR3 DNA sequence: TGTGCCAGCAGCTTTACAACAAATGAGCAGTTCTTC. Translating it yields CASSFTTNEQFF. Full variable domain (rest looked up from reference TRBV7-8 and TRBJ2-1): GAGVSQSPRYKVAKRGQDVALRCDPISGHVSLFWYQQALGQGPEFLTYFQNEAQLDKSGLPSDRFFAERPEGSVSTLKIQRTQQEDSAVYLCASSFTTNEQFFGPGTRLTVL.

This clonotype has just a few counts. This chain joins TRBV14 and TRBJ2-6; 10 bases agree with TRBD2. The junction had 10 bases not matched to a gene; V was cut back by 2 bases and J by 3 bases. Germline assignment: CDR1 SGHDN and CDR2 FVKESK. The CDR3 has 19 amino acids. The CDR3 is CASSQLLSGRAFGANVLTF. Written as DNA, the CDR3 is TGTGCCAGCAGCCAACTCCTAAGCGGGAGGGCCTTTGGGGCCAACGTCCTGACTTTC.

This clonotype was counted at least ten times. The V and J genes are TRBV4-3 and TRBJ2-7; no reliable D call. This CDR3 comprises 13 residues. The V gene's germline CDR1 is LGHNA and CDR2 YSLEER. Deletions cut 0 bases from V and 1 base from J, with 4 bases between. The CDR3 reads CASSQDISYEQYF. In DNA form, the CDR3 reads TGCGCCAGCAGCCAAGACATTTCCTACGAGCAGTACTTC.

This clonotype occurred a few times. The V and J genes are TRBV29-1 and TRBJ2-5; D might be TRBD1 (6 bases). The CDR3 runs 12 residues. V was pared by 5 bases and J by 5 bases, with 12 bases between. Germline V gene lookup returns CDR1 SQVTM and CDR2 ANQGSEA. CDR3 sequence: CSVKGESETQYF. The CDR3 DNA sequence: TGCAGCGTTAAGGGGGAGTCCGAGACCCAGTACTTC.

The V call is TRBV5-1, the J call TRBJ2-5; tentative D call: TRBD1 (6 bases). The V gene's germline CDR1 is SGHRS and CDR2 YFSETQ. Trimming cost V 6 bases and J 1 base, with 13 bases left between them. There are 14 residues in the CDR3. CDR3 amino acids: CASTSGHSQETQYF. The DNA for the CDR3 is TGCGCCAGCACCTCGGGACACAGCCAAGAGACCCAGTACTTC.

This clonotype was seen at least ten times. The chain employs TRBV4-3 and TRBJ2-1; weak D call: TRBD2 (6 bases). Trimming removed 8 bases from V and 4 bases from J, with 21 bases in between. The CDR3 length is 16 residues. Germline CDR1 LGHNA, CDR2 YSLEER. CDR3 sequence (DNA): TGCGCCAGCTCACCTCGTCCGGGAGACGGTTACAATGAGCAGTTCTTC. Translating it yields CASSPRPGDGYNEQFF.

This clonotype has a count of ten or more. The V gene is TRBV28, the J gene TRBJ2-4, with 9 bases fitting TRBD1. This CDR3 has 13 amino acids. The ends lost 7 bases at V and 8 bases at J; junction bases unmatched: 6. CDR1 MDHEN and CDR2 SYDVKM come from the germline V gene. CDR3 bases: TGTGCCAGCAACGGGGACAGGGAGGACATTCAGTACTTC. This translates into CASNGDREDIQYF.